Listed below are T cell receptor beta chains from one sample, sequenced in a study of blood T cell repertoires in COVID-19. Only in-frame clones appear in the TCRdb table, and some are missing; sequencing was by immunoSEQ multiplex PCR. The sample lists about 170,000 clones, more than 75% occurring once. Sequencing input: peripheral blood. These receptors were collected from a man aged 18 to 30 with COVID-19, enrolled during active disease. Both conserved end residues are part of each CDR3. Fields, in order: D gene, J gene, V gene, clone size, CDR3 protein, CDR3 DNA. The D gene is left open where the match is weak. Clone size is shown for a subset of rows, as once, few, many or a class of expanded clone.

>TRBD1|TRBJ2-1|TRBV2|.
CASSADRGSYNEQFF
TGTGCCAGCAGTGCTGACAGGGGTAGCTACAATGAGCAGTTCTTC
>.|TRBJ2-7|TRBV6-5|.
CASSYRSSGSYEQYF
TGTGCCAGCAGCTACAGGAGTTCGGGCTCCTACGAGCAGTACTTC
>TRBD2|TRBJ2-2|TRBV5-1|.
CASSSTQGGIGELFF
TGCGCCAGCAGCTCAACGCAGGGAGGGATCGGGGAGCTGTTTTTT
>.|TRBJ2-7|TRBV5-1|.
CASSSRDSRGEQYF
TGCGCCAGCAGCTCGCGGGACTCCAGAGGGGAGCAGTACTTC
>TRBD1|TRBJ2-1|TRBV7-9|.
CASSLQGQGVNEQFF
TGTGCCAGCAGCTTACAAGGACAGGGCGTTAATGAGCAGTTCTTC
>TRBD2|TRBJ2-7|TRBV19|.
CASSPGTSGYEQYF
TGTGCCAGTAGTCCCGGGACTAGCGGTTACGAGCAGTACTTC
>.|TRBJ2-2|TRBV4-1|.
CASSPPLNTGELFF
TGCGCCAGCAGCCCCCCTTTGAACACCGGGGAGCTGTTTTTT
>.|TRBJ1-1|TRBV5-1|.
CASSRETAMNTEAFF
TGCGCCAGCAGCCGTGAGACAGCCATGAACACTGAAGCTTTCTTT
>.|TRBJ2-1|TRBV30|.
CAWSVQGASEQFF
TGTGCCTGGAGTGTACAAGGGGCCAGTGAGCAGTTCTTC
>TRBD1|TRBJ1-1|TRBV30|.
CASRQGSSDTEAFF
TGTGCCTCTCGACAGGGGAGTAGCGACACTGAAGCTTTCTTT
>.|TRBJ2-7|TRBV13|.
CASSLVGRAYEQYF
TGTGCCAGCAGCTTAGTAGGTCGGGCCTACGAGCAGTACTTC
>.|TRBJ1-5|TRBV6-2/TRBV6-3|.
CASSPQVSNQPQHF
TGTGCCAGCAGTCCACAGGTTAGCAATCAGCCCCAGCATTTT
>TRBD2|TRBJ2-1|TRBV7-2|once
CASSFPPSGTNNEQFF
TGTGCCAGCAGCTTCCCTCCTAGCGGGACGAACAATGAGCAGTTCTTC
>.|TRBJ2-3|TRBV9|.
CASSVVSTDTQYF
TGTGCCAGCAGCGTAGTGTCGACAGATACGCAGTATTTT
>.|TRBJ1-5|TRBV28|.
CASSLRPGGSNQPQHF
TGTGCCAGCAGTCTTCGGCCGGGGGGTAGCAATCAGCCCCAGCATTTT
>TRBD1|TRBJ1-5|TRBV28|.
CASSLGTGKMSNQPQHF
TGTGCCAGCAGTTTAGGGACAGGGAAGATGAGCAATCAGCCCCAGCATTTT
>TRBD2|TRBJ2-2|TRBV5-6|.
CASNPLRTSGTGELFF
TGTGCCAGCAACCCACTAAGGACTAGCGGGACCGGGGAGCTGTTTTTT
>TRBD1|TRBJ1-2|TRBV3-1/TRBV3-2|.
CASSQGTGGSSRGYTF
TGTGCCAGCAGCCAAGGGACAGGGGGCTCGTCGCGGGGCTACACCTTC
>.|TRBJ2-3|TRBV12-2|.
CASRHPGLAGEADTQYF
TGTGCAAGTCGTCATCCGGGACTAGCGGGAGAAGCGGATACGCAGTATTTT
>.|TRBJ2-7|TRBV29-1|few
CSVPGRGTYEQYF
TGCAGCGTCCCGGGACGGGGGACCTACGAGCAGTACTTC
>TRBD1|TRBJ2-7|TRBV5-1|.
CASSETWTGSSYEQYF
TGCGCCAGCAGCGAGACTTGGACAGGGAGCTCCTACGAGCAGTACTTC
>.|TRBJ1-5|TRBV27|.
CASSLRWTDYSNQPQHF
TGTGCCAGCAGTTTAAGATGGACAGACTATAGCAATCAGCCCCAGCATTTT
>.|TRBJ1-1|TRBV28|.
CASSLGNTEAFF
TGTGCCAGCAGCCTAGGCAACACTGAAGCTTTCTTT
>TRBD2|TRBJ2-1|TRBV28|.
CASRGLAVPFKFF
TGTGCCAGCAGGGGACTAGCGGTACCTTTTAAGTTCTTC
>TRBD2|TRBJ2-7|TRBV4-1|.
CASSPRTSYEQYF
TGCGCCAGCAGCCCGAGGACTAGTTATGAGCAGTACTTC
>TRBD2|TRBJ2-1|TRBV28|.
CASSNVAGGNLPSYNEQFF
TGTGCCAGCAGTAACGTAGCGGGAGGGAACTTACCCTCCTACAATGAGCAGTTCTTC
>TRBD2|TRBJ2-1|TRBV2|.
CASSTGTSGPYNEQFF
TGTGCCAGCAGTACCGGGACTAGCGGGCCATACAATGAGCAGTTCTTC
>.|TRBJ2-1|TRBV6-2/TRBV6-3|.
CASSSPYEQFF
TGTGCCAGCAGTTCCCCTTATGAGCAGTTCTTC
>TRBD2|TRBJ2-7|TRBV6-2/TRBV6-3|.
CASSYSRLAVSSYEQYF
TGTGCCAGCAGTTACTCGAGACTAGCGGTTAGCTCCTACGAGCAGTACTTC
>TRBD2|TRBJ2-1|TRBV9|.
CASSAPLAGGNNEQFF
TGTGCCAGCAGCGCACCCCTAGCGGGAGGGAACAATGAGCAGTTCTTC
>TRBD2|TRBJ2-1|TRBV7-9|.
CASSKGLAGRYEQFF
TGTGCCAGCAGCAAAGGACTAGCGGGGAGATATGAGCAGTTCTTC
>.|TRBJ2-2|TRBV4-1|once
CASSQSPLRGGTGELFF
TGCGCCAGCAGCCAATCTCCCCTGAGGGGAGGTACCGGGGAGCTGTTTTTT
>.|TRBJ2-1|TRBV27|.
CASSLFVTGWDEQFF
TGTGCCAGCAGTTTATTCGTCACAGGCTGGGATGAGCAGTTCTTC
>TRBD1|TRBJ2-1|TRBV30|.
CAWSSDRGPYNEQFF
TGTGCCTGGAGTTCCGACAGGGGTCCCTACAATGAGCAGTTCTTC
>TRBD1|TRBJ1-5|TRBV7-8|.
CASSQDRGVNSNQPQHF
TGTGCCAGCAGCCAAGACAGGGGGGTCAATAGCAATCAGCCCCAGCATTTT
>.|TRBJ1-5|TRBV6-5|.
CASSPQKSANQPQHF
TGTGCCAGCAGTCCCCAAAAGAGCGCCAATCAGCCCCAGCATTTT